This T cell receptor beta chain was obtained from a study of identifying expanded T cells in peripheral blood. This table comes from immunoSEQ multiplex PCR, and its TCRdb copy is limited to in-frame clones, with some not included. The sample includes 100,000 to 150,000 clones, approximately 80% of them seen just once. The V end was cut by 4 bases, the J end by 4 bases, with 22 bases between. The CDR3 is 17 residues long. Looked up from germline, CDR1 is MGHRA and CDR2 is YSYEKL. The chain carries TRBV4-1 and TRBJ2-5; either TRBD1 or TRBD2 may fit D (7 bases each). Sequenced material: blood. The origin of this receptor is a person aged 18 to 75 in good health. CDR3 loop: CASSPYTPSRGGETQYF. The DNA for the CDR3 is TGCGCCAGCAGCCCTTATACGCCCAGCAGGGGGGGAGAGACCCAGTACTTC.